Presented here are 28 T cell receptor beta chains from one specimen sequenced in a study of blood T cell repertoires in COVID-19. The data were produced by immunoSEQ multiplex PCR, yet TCRdb's version contains in-frame clones alone and is incomplete. The profile shows fewer than 250,000 clones, around 80% of them singletons. Specimen: peripheral blood. Source of these receptors: a woman between 40 and 50 years old with acute or convalescent COVID-19.

This chain joins TRBV6-6 and TRBJ2-2; perhaps TRBD2 as D (6 bases). Trimming shortened V by 2 bases and J by 4 bases, and 14 bases separated the two germline ends. The length of the CDR3 is 16 residues. Germline V gene lookup returns CDR1 MNHNY and CDR2 SVGAGI (reference sequence). CDR3 DNA: TGTGCCAGCAGTTACGGGTCCATGGGGGGCACCGGGGAGCTGTTTTTT. Its protein product is CASSYGSMGGTGELFF.

The genes are TRBV5-1 and TRBJ1-2, with 9 nucleotides matching TRBD1. J lost 8 bases, V lost 4 bases, and 6 bases had no gene match. This CDR3 region has 13 residues. Per germline, CDR1 SGHRS and CDR2 YFSETQ. This chain's CDR3 is CASSTRTGVGYTF. DNA for the CDR3: TGCGCCAGCAGCACACGGACAGGGGTAGGCTACACCTTC.

The chain couples TRBV5-1 to TRBJ1-1; D possibly corresponds to TRBD1 (5 bases). The CDR3 totals 16 residues. V was trimmed by 0 bases and J by 0 bases, leaving 12 bases between them. The V gene's germline CDR1 is SGHRS and CDR2 YFSETQ. The CDR3 is CASSLVTGGVNTEAFF. CDR3 DNA sequence: TGCGCCAGCAGCTTGGTCACGGGAGGGGTGAACACTGAAGCTTTCTTT.

This chain connects TRBV6-5 to TRBJ2-1; a weak D match, TRBD1 (6 bases). CDR3 size: 14 residues. Germline-derived CDR1 and CDR2 are MNHEY and SVGAGI. V gave up 10 bases and J gave up 4 bases, with 17 bases separating them. CDR3 residues: CAILPQGIYNEQFF. The CDR3 DNA sequence: TGTGCCATCCTTCCCCAGGGGATTTACAATGAGCAGTTCTTC.

CDR3: CASKRGLADEQFF. The CDR3 DNA reads TGTGCCAGCAAACGGGGACTAGCCGATGAGCAGTTCTTC. The chain is built from TRBV3-1 (or the pseudogene TRBV3-2) and TRBJ2-1; 9 bases map to TRBD2. The length of the CDR3 is 13 residues. CDR1 and CDR2 from the germline V gene are LGHDT and YNNKEL (reference sequence). V lost 7 bases to trimming and J lost 8 bases; unmatched junction nucleotides: 6.

This chain links TRBV20-1 with TRBJ2-2, with D maybe TRBD2 (5 bases). The V end was cut by 5 bases, the J end by 5 bases, with 6 bases between. This CDR3 comprises 11 residues. Germline V gene sequence: CDR1 DFQATT, CDR2 SNEGSKA (reference sequence). In DNA form, the CDR3 reads TGCAGTGCTGAGGGTACCGGGGAGCTGTTTTTT. Residues: CSAEGTGELFF.

The rearrangement links TRBV20-1 to TRBJ2-3, with D possibly matching TRBD2 (5 bases). The V gene's germline CDR1 is DFQATT and CDR2 SNEGSKA (reference sequence). V shed 3 bases and J shed 0 bases, with 16 bases lying between them. This CDR3 is built from 16 residues. The CDR3 nucleotides read TGCAGTGCTAGTTATTCCTTGGACTTAAGCACAGATACGCAGTATTTT. Its protein is CSASYSLDLSTDTQYF.

This clone appeared once. The J gene is TRBJ2-2, the V gene TRBV9; a possible D gene is TRBD2 (6 bases). V was trimmed by 0 bases and J by 6 bases, leaving 12 bases between them. The CDR3 is 15 amino acids. CDR1 and CDR2 from the germline V gene are SGDLS and YYNGEE. This CDR3 reads CASSVGPGGSGELFF. DNA for the CDR3: TGTGCCAGCAGCGTAGGTCCCGGGGGTTCCGGGGAGCTGTTTTTT.

The V call is TRBV19, the J call TRBJ1-2; 9 nucleotides match TRBD1. The CDR3 is 14 amino acids. Germline V gives CDR1 LNHDA, CDR2 SQIVND (reference sequence). The junction had 12 bases not matched to a gene; V was cut back by 11 bases and J by 5 bases. CDR3 nucleotide sequence: TGTGCCTCCACAGGGGGCGGAATCAAGTATGGCTACACCTTC. Residues: CASTGGGIKYGYTF.

Notes on this clone: At one of its ends the junction is not consistent with the germline gene, which may arise from a read error. The CDR3 bases are TGTGTCAGCAACCCGGACAGGGGCAAGGCCTACGAGCAGTACTTC. Amino acid sequence: CVSNPDRGKAYEQYF. V is TRBV5-6 and J is TRBJ2-7; TRBD1 matches 9 bases. Germline CDR1 SGHDT, CDR2 YYEEEE. The length of the CDR3 is 15 residues.

The gene calls are TRBV6-1 and TRBJ1-4; D unresolved. Trimming shortened V by 2 bases and J by 10 bases, and 26 bases separated the two germline ends. This CDR3 region has 18 residues. CDR1 MNHNS and CDR2 SASEGT come from the germline V gene. CDR3 sequence: CASSESGGSRGGFGKLFF. CDR3 DNA sequence: TGTGCCAGCAGTGAATCGGGAGGATCCCGGGGTGGCTTTGGAAAACTGTTTTTT.

This chain joins TRBV7-6 and TRBJ2-3; D is unclear. The CDR3 covers 14 residues. The germline gives CDR1 SGHVS, CDR2 FNYEAQ. The germline V and J ends were trimmed by 0 bases and 2 bases, with 6 bases remaining between them. CDR3 nucleotides: TGTGCCAGCAGCTTAGCATCTATCACAGATACGCAGTATTTT. This encodes CASSLASITDTQYF.

Only one count was recorded for this clone. The chain carries TRBV4-3 and TRBJ1-3, with 7 bases matching TRBD1. Germline assignment: CDR1 LGHNA and CDR2 YSLEER. The V segment lost 0 bases and the J segment 2 bases; nucleotides outside the gene matches: 10. This CDR3 comprises 18 residues. The chain's CDR3 is CASSQEGAGGMTGNTIYF. CDR3 sequence (DNA): TGCGCCAGCAGCCAAGAAGGTGCAGGGGGGATGACTGGAAACACCATATATTTT.

The rearrangement uses TRBV5-1 and TRBJ2-7; a weak D match, TRBD1 (6 bases). The CDR3 contains 13 residues. The ends were cut back, 7 bases at V and 5 bases at J, with 16 bases in the middle. Germline loops: CDR1 SGHRS, CDR2 YFSETQ. CDR3: CASRDTSTHEQYF. CDR3 sequence (DNA): TGCGCCAGCCGGGACACCTCCACCCACGAGCAGTACTTC.

The chain uses TRBV9 and TRBJ2-2; possible D gene TRBD1, 6 bases. Trimming cost V 0 bases and J 5 bases, with 17 bases left between them. CDR1 and CDR2 from the germline V gene are SGDLS and YYNGEE. The CDR3 sequence is 17 residues long. CDR3 in DNA: TGTGCCAGCAGCGTAGAATTCGGGGCAGGGGATACCGGGGAGCTGTTTTTT. This sequence encodes CASSVEFGAGDTGELFF.

This clone rates as medium-sized (0.01 to 0.1%). The CDR3 DNA is TGTGCCAGTAGCCCCGGGGCTAGCGGAAAATACGAGCAGTACTTC. It translates to CASSPGASGKYEQYF. This sequence joins TRBV19 and TRBJ2-7; 7 bases match TRBD2. The CDR3 has 15 residues. Germline lookup yields CDR1 LNHDA and CDR2 SQIVND (reference sequence). V trimming: 6 bases; J trimming: 4 bases; junction bases outside the gene matches: 12.

In regard to this clone: A junction end diverges from the germline sequence, so it may reflect a read error. The V call is TRBV3-1 (or the pseudogene TRBV3-2), the J call TRBJ2-1; tentatively, D is TRBD2 (5 bases). This CDR3 is built from 17 residues. Germline CDR1 reads LGHDT; CDR2 reads YNNKEL (reference sequence). The CDR3 coding sequence is TGTGCCAGCAGTCAAGGTCCTAGCCGTTTCGGGGACAATGAGCAGTTCTTC. Translated: CASSQGPSRFGDNEQFF.

This clone was recorded only once. The chain carries TRBV5-1 and TRBJ2-1; unclear D gene. The CDR3 spans 14 residues. Germline values: CDR1 SGHRS, CDR2 YFSETQ. V lost 1 base, J lost 1 base, and 6 bases lay in between. CDR3 residues: CASSLSSSYNEQFF. The CDR3 DNA sequence: TGCGCCAGCAGCTTGTCCAGTTCCTACAATGAGCAGTTCTTC.

In its sample, this clone was seen once. The chain recombines TRBV7-8 with TRBJ2-7; TRBD1 aligns across 8 bases. V was pared by 1 base and J by 6 bases, with 17 bases of the junction left unmatched. The CDR3 totals 18 residues. Per germline, CDR1 SGHVS and CDR2 FQNEAQ. The CDR3 loop reads CASSLGLTGALRSIEQYF. As DNA, the CDR3 is TGTGCCAGCAGCTTAGGACTGACAGGGGCGCTACGGTCGATCGAGCAGTACTTC.

This chain uses TRBV19 with TRBJ2-3, with 7 nucleotides matching TRBD1. Per the germline V gene, CDR1 is LNHDA and CDR2 is SQIVND (reference sequence). Unmatched junction bases numbered 9, after V lost 4 bases and J lost 8 bases. The CDR3 runs to 14 residues. The CDR3 reads CASSTSTPGGTQYF. The CDR3 coding sequence is TGTGCCAGTAGTACGTCTACCCCAGGGGGTACGCAGTATTTT.

This sequence joins TRBV27 and TRBJ2-3; 7 bases agree with TRBD2. Unmatched junction bases numbered 10, after V lost 5 bases and J lost 8 bases. The germline gives CDR1 MNHEY, CDR2 SMNVEV (reference sequence). The length of the CDR3 is 14 residues. For the CDR3, the DNA is TGTGCCAGCAGTCCCCAAGCGGGAACAACTACGCAGTATTTT. Protein: CASSPQAGTTTQYF.

This clone was found once. The V and J genes are TRBV19 and TRBJ1-1; 7 positions match TRBD1. CDR1 LNHDA and CDR2 SQIVND come from the germline V gene (reference sequence). CDR3 length equals 14 residues. The V segment lost 4 bases and the J segment 5 bases; nucleotides outside the gene matches: 7. The CDR3 DNA reads TGTGCCAGTAGTAGAACAGGGGCGACAACTGAAGCTTTCTTT. It specifies CASSRTGATTEAFF.

Notes on this clone: The junction and the germline gene differ at one end; a read error may be behind it. This rearrangement joins TRBV5-6 to TRBJ2-7; 9 nucleotides match TRBD1. The germline gives CDR1 SGHDT, CDR2 YYEEEE. This CDR3 is built from 14 residues. This chain's CDR3 is CASSLGQGDYKQYF. As DNA, the CDR3 is TGTGCCAGCAGCTTGGGACAGGGGGACTACAAGCAGTACTTC.

The rearrangement joins TRBV21-1 to TRBJ2-7; the DNA was not used to check the table's D call, TRBD1. TRBV21-1 is annotated as a pseudogene. This CDR3 region has 14 residues. The CDR3 nucleotides are TGTGCCAGCAGCAGTCAGACAGGGTTCCACGAGCAGTACTTC. Protein sequence: CASSSQTGFHEQYF.

This chain joins TRBV19 and TRBJ1-1; the D gene is possibly TRBD1 (5 bases). The V end lost 3 bases, the J end lost 0 bases, and 14 bases lay between the germline ends. The CDR3 is 16 amino acids. The germline gives CDR1 LNHDA, CDR2 SQIVND (reference sequence). The CDR3 DNA is TGTGCCAGTAGTATTCGCACAGGAAGGATGAACACTGAAGCTTTCTTT. Residues: CASSIRTGRMNTEAFF.

The rearrangement uses TRBV6-5 and TRBJ1-3; D uncertain. Germline V gene data show CDR1 as MNHEY and CDR2 as SVGAGI. The CDR3 covers 15 residues. V lost 6 bases and J 0 bases, leaving 12 bases between the germline ends. This CDR3 reads CASSPWAYSGNTIYF. DNA for the CDR3: TGTGCCAGCAGCCCCTGGGCGTACTCTGGAAACACCATATATTTT.

This clone was detected only a few times. The gene calls are TRBV6-2 or TRBV6-3 and TRBJ2-1, with 8 bases matching TRBD2. Germline V gene sequence: CDR1 MNHEY, CDR2 SVGEGT. Unmatched junction bases numbered 15, after V lost 3 bases and J lost 8 bases. The CDR3 extends over 17 amino acids. The CDR3 reads CASSYEGRGGRRDEQFF. The CDR3 bases are TGTGCCAGCAGTTATGAAGGGCGAGGCGGGAGGAGGGATGAGCAGTTCTTC.

This clone was seen more than once but under ten times. For the CDR3, the DNA is TGTGCCAGCAGTTACGCGACAGGGGTGGCCACAGATACGCAGTATTTT. Translating gives CASSYATGVATDTQYF. This chain joins TRBV6-5 and TRBJ2-3, with 8 bases matching TRBD1. The ends lost 2 bases at V and 2 bases at J; junction bases unmatched: 6. This CDR3 contains 16 residues. Germline V gene lookup returns CDR1 MNHEY and CDR2 SVGAGI.